These 18 T cell receptor beta chains were all obtained from the same sample, sequenced in a study of OX40 agonist ivuxolimab in advanced cancers. The protocol was immunoSEQ multiplex PCR, while the TCRdb copy is restricted to in-frame clones and leaves out a portion. Among about 80,000 clones listed, approximately 92% were seen once. The source was CD4+ or CD8+ T cells sorted from blood, collected in a trial of the OX40 agonist ivuxolimab. The source of these receptors is an adult with an advanced solid tumor such as melanoma, head and neck, liver or kidney cancer.

Of note for this clone: This same CDR3 is encoded by further DNA sequences in the sample. The rearrangement joins TRBV7-2 to TRBJ2-5, with 7 bases lining up with TRBD1. CDR3 size: 15 residues. Germline V CDR1 and CDR2: SGHTA, FQGNSA. V was pared by 6 bases and J by 5 bases, with 12 bases of the junction left unmatched. The CDR3 bases are TGTGCCAGCAGGCTCCGACAGGGCGTTGGGGAGACCCAGTACTTC. Translated: CASRLRQGVGETQYF.

V usage is TRBV4-2 and J usage is TRBJ1-6; D is ambiguous. V lost 4 bases and J lost 5, with 9 bases in between. The CDR3 totals 14 residues. CDR1 is LGHNA and CDR2 is YNFKEQ in the germline V gene. The CDR3 is CASSPQVDNSPLHF. In nucleotides, the CDR3 is TGTGCCAGCAGCCCCCAGGTGGATAATTCACCCCTCCACTTT.

The J gene is TRBJ1-1, the V gene TRBV5-1; 7 bases are a match to TRBD1. Per germline, CDR1 SGHRS and CDR2 YFSETQ. CDR3 length equals 13 residues. The V gene end was trimmed by 0 bases and the J gene end by 5 bases; junction bases not matched to a gene: 1. CDR3 loop: CASSLDRGTEAFF. The CDR3 nucleotides are TGCGCCAGCAGCTTGGACAGGGGTACTGAAGCTTTCTTT.

This chain connects TRBV15 to TRBJ2-1; 10 bases fit TRBD2. Germline assignment: CDR1 LNHNV and CDR2 YYDKDF (reference sequence). After removal of 6 bases from V and 0 bases from J, the junction contained 2 bases not matched to a gene. The CDR3 covers 15 residues. For the CDR3, the DNA is TGTGCCACCAGGGGACTAGCGAGCTCCTACAATGAGCAGTTCTTC. Residues: CATRGLASSYNEQFF.

Comment on this clone: The sample holds other DNA sequences that translate to the same CDR3. J is TRBJ2-1 and V is TRBV4-3; tentative D call: TRBD2 (5 bases). CDR3 size: 18 residues. Germline lookup yields CDR1 LGHNA and CDR2 YSLEER. Trimming pared 0 bases from V and 0 bases from J, leaving 15 bases between. The CDR3 protein is CASSQDRGGRSSYNEQFF. In DNA form, the CDR3 reads TGCGCCAGCAGCCAAGATCGAGGCGGGCGGAGCTCCTACAATGAGCAGTTCTTC.

The chain has TRBV7-9 and TRBJ2-5; D is possibly TRBD2 (5 bases). V was shortened by 1 base and J by 9 bases, with 6 bases between the two germline ends. Looked up from germline, CDR1 is SEHNR and CDR2 is FQNEAQ (reference sequence). The CDR3 is 11 amino acids. The chain's CDR3 is CASSLDGAQYF. CDR3 DNA sequence: TGTGCCAGCAGCTTAGACGGGGCCCAGTACTTC.

The chain couples TRBV28 to TRBJ2-7; 12 nucleotides line up with TRBD1. The V gene end was trimmed by 3 bases and the J gene end by 7 bases; junction bases not matched to a gene: 7. The CDR3 length is 15 residues. The germline CDR1 and CDR2 sequences are MDHEN and SYDVKM. The CDR3 region is CASSLPGQGASEQYF. CDR3 bases: TGTGCCAGCAGTTTGCCGGGACAGGGGGCGAGTGAGCAGTACTTC.

The chain is built from TRBV14 and TRBJ2-1; 13 nucleotides line up with TRBD2. This CDR3 is built from 16 residues. V lost 4 bases to trimming and J lost 7 bases; unmatched junction nucleotides: 7. Germline CDR1 is SGHDN and CDR2 is FVKESK. The CDR3 bases are TGTGCCAGCAGCCTGAGACTAGCGGGGGGTCGGAATGAGCAGTTCTTC. This translates into CASSLRLAGGRNEQFF.

This clone was recorded a few times. The chain couples TRBV27 to TRBJ2-7; no firm D call. The CDR3 spans 13 residues. V was trimmed by 4 bases and J by 3 bases, leaving 10 bases between them. CDR1 MNHEY and CDR2 SMNVEV come from the germline V gene (reference sequence). CDR3 in DNA: TGTGCCAGCAGTTCAGACGGTAACTACGAGCAGTACTTC. It specifies CASSSDGNYEQYF.

This chain connects TRBV7-9 to TRBJ1-4; D unclear. Trimming stripped 3 bases from V and 3 bases from J, with 8 bases between. CDR1 SEHNR and CDR2 FQNEAQ come from the germline V gene (reference sequence). The CDR3 length is 14 residues. The CDR3 nucleotides read TGTGCCAGCAGCTTGGAGAGGGCTAATGAAAAACTGTTTTTT. It specifies CASSLERANEKLFF.

This clone was seen a handful of times. The chain recombines TRBV6-5 with TRBJ2-1; 10 positions match TRBD1. There are 15 residues in the CDR3. From germline, CDR1 is MNHEY and CDR2 SVGAGI. Trimming at V came to 4 bases and at J to 8 bases, leaving 8 bases not matched to a gene. CDR3 sequence (DNA): TGTGCCAGCAGTTCCGGGACAGGGGCTTTTCATGAGCAGTTCTTC. Protein sequence: CASSSGTGAFHEQFF.

The rearrangement joins TRBV14 to TRBJ2-7, with TRBD1 identical over 8 bases. Per germline, CDR1 SGHDN and CDR2 FVKESK. The CDR3 sequence is 17 residues long. V trimming: 3 bases; J trimming: 6 bases; junction bases outside the gene matches: 16. The CDR3 spells CASSHLPGGQGSSEQYF. CDR3 DNA: TGTGCCAGCAGCCACCTCCCGGGTGGACAGGGTTCCAGCGAGCAGTACTTC.

The chain has TRBV5-1 and TRBJ2-6; 10 positions agree with TRBD2. The germline CDR1 and CDR2 sequences are SGHRS and YFSETQ. Trimming at V came to 0 bases and at J to 2 bases, leaving 5 bases not matched to a gene. CDR3 length: 18 amino acids. The CDR3: CASSLVSSGRAGANVLTF. CDR3 DNA sequence: TGCGCCAGCAGCTTGGTGTCTAGCGGGAGAGCTGGGGCCAACGTCCTGACTTTC.

The chain's CDR3 is CASSPQGFNQPQHF. CDR3 DNA sequence: TGCGCCAGCAGCCCTCAGGGGTTCAACCAGCCCCAGCATTTT. This chain joins TRBV5-1 and TRBJ1-5; tentative D call: TRBD1 (6 bases). V dropped 4 bases and J dropped 7 bases, with 15 bases sitting between them. The germline gives CDR1 SGHRS, CDR2 YFSETQ. This CDR3 contains 14 residues.

The V call is TRBV18, the J call TRBJ2-5, with D unclear. The CDR3 spans 12 residues. Germline V gives CDR1 KGHSH, CDR2 LQKENI. V shed 5 bases and J shed 2 bases, with 6 bases lying between them. The CDR3 DNA reads TGTGCCAGCTCAGTAAAACAAGAGACCCAGTACTTC. It encodes CASSVKQETQYF.

This clone was found once. The rearrangement uses TRBV7-2 and TRBJ2-2, with 10 bases aligning to TRBD2. The CDR3 is 17 amino acids. V was clipped by 5 bases and J by 7 bases; unmatched bases: 13. Germline CDR1 and CDR2: SGHTA and FQGNSA. The DNA for the CDR3 is TGTGCCAGCAGCCCCCACGCTAGCGGGAGACGTGGCGGGGAGCTGTTTTTT. Residues: CASSPHASGRRGGELFF.

This clone appeared a single time. The gene calls are TRBV7-2 and TRBJ2-1; D remains ambiguous. The CDR3 totals 14 residues. V lost 5 bases and J 9 bases, leaving 17 bases between the germline ends. The germline V gene has CDR1 SGHTA and CDR2 FQGNSA. The CDR3 DNA sequence: TGTGCCAGCAGCGCTAATTACGTATTTGTTGAGCAGTTCTTC. As protein: CASSANYVFVEQFF.

The chain has TRBV7-3 and TRBJ2-7; D ambiguous. The CDR3 has 14 residues. The germline V gene has CDR1 SGHTA and CDR2 FQGTGA. The V end lost 0 bases, the J end lost 0 bases, and 6 bases lay between the germline ends. The CDR3 DNA reads as TGTGCCAGCAGCTTAACTCCAGTCTCCTACGAGCAGTACTTC. Translating it yields CASSLTPVSYEQYF.